This T cell receptor beta chain was sequenced for a study of blood T cell repertoires in COVID-19 (dated by TCRdb to 2020 to 2022). Notes on the research overall: Collaborator samples came from the United States, Italy and Spain and covered acute and convalescent phases of COVID-19. The material from the prospective study consisted of cDNA or gDNA derived from T cells, B-cell-depleted T cells, or PBMCs. Deeply sampled blood TCRbeta repertoires from subjects exposed to, actively infected with, or recovered from COVID-19 were included in the dataset. The repertoires were released in a freely available public database intended as a resource for research on the immune response to SARS-CoV-2. Samples came from the ongoing ImmuneRACE study (first 160 participants) plus 1,254 subjects from 6 global collaborators. A de-identified subject ID, COVID-19 status, age in years and sex were almost always included in the sample metadata. Where HLA class I and class II types were available, the types were taken from metadata supplied by the sample provider, not from assay-based typing.

Results the study describes overall, beyond this receptor: The amount of clinical and demographic metadata varied by source and participant and was provided uncurated.

As concerns this clone: Its target antigen remains unknown. It has no much larger one-base neighbor in the sample; base qualities were not kept.

TCRbeta CDR3 regions were amplified from genomic DNA by means of the immunoSEQ Assay, a bias-controlled multiplex PCR. In the authors' own workflow: The number of nucleated cells in each sample was estimated by amplification of reference gene primers within the assay. Sequence reads were collapsed and filtered to measure the absolute abundance of every unique TCRbeta CDR3 rearrangement. For each sample, productive Simpson clonality was calculated by taking the square root of Simpson's diversity index across productive rearrangements. TCRdb provides this immuneACCESS table in a form limited to in-frame rearrangements. Some clones are lacking; in checked studies, under half of them reflect an unresolved V gene, and why the rest are absent is not known. V and J calls and clone size are given by that table; D and trimming were obtained from the DNA. The sample table lists some 390,000 clones, about 91% of them with a count of one. About 1.4% of the sample is held by the ten biggest clonotypes.

In Seattle, one collaborating source enrolled patients while the infection was active and tracked those patients longitudinally over the course of disease. Each collaborating institution followed its own protocols to collect whole blood in K2EDTA tubes. For TCRbeta analysis, collaborator samples were shipped as frozen whole blood, as isolated PBMCs, or as DNA extracted from either sample type. The source material was peripheral blood. This receptor was taken from a woman between 40 and 55 years old with COVID-19, enrolled during active disease.

The DNA sequence reads TGTGCCAGCAGCTTGGCAGGTGGACTTAACTATGGCTACACCTTC. The translation is CASSLAGGLNYGYTF. Recombination joined TRBV5-4 with TRBJ1-2; the D gene is not confidently resolved. V sheds 0 bases and J sheds 1 base, leaving 10 bases between their ends. CDR1 SGHNT and CDR2 YYREEE were looked up in the germline V gene (reference sequence). From cysteine to phenylalanine, the CDR3 is 15 amino acids long. Just CDR3 DNA is preserved here, 45 bases in frame from base 1.